A selection of T cell receptor beta chains follows, all from one sample in a study of T cell responses to AZD1222 COVID-19 vaccine. Measured with immunoSEQ multiplex PCR; TCRdb has only the in-frame clones, and not every one. The sample carries about 150,000 clones, roughly 90% recorded once. Sequencing was performed on peripheral blood, taken 28 days after the second AZD1222 dose. The receptor source for this set is an adult who received the AZD1222 COVID-19 vaccine. The CDR3 runs from the conserved cysteine through the conserved F or W. A D gene is named only where the DNA matches it firmly. Some rows mark clone size as missing; the rest say once, few, many or name a class of expanded clone.

j_call clone_size d_call v_call cdr3_aa cdr3_nt
TRBJ1-2 once TRBD1 TRBV18 CASSPQDRVHGYTF TGTGCCAGCTCACCACAGGACAGGGTGCATGGCTACACCTTC
TRBJ1-2 NA NA TRBV28 CASSRLGSINYGYTF TGTGCCAGCAGTCGACTGGGATCTATAAACTATGGCTACACCTTC
TRBJ2-7 NA NA TRBV9 CASSVHPGPQYEQYF TGTGCCAGCAGCGTTCACCCGGGACCTCAATACGAGCAGTACTTC
TRBJ2-2 NA TRBD2 TRBV10-2 CASRTSGALAGELFF TGCGCCAGCAGGACTAGCGGAGCCCTCGCCGGGGAGCTGTTTTTT
TRBJ2-3 NA NA TRBV2 CASSLTSRSTDTQYF TGTGCCAGCAGTTTAACTAGCCGAAGCACAGATACGCAGTATTTT
TRBJ2-3 NA NA TRBV6-6 CASSQHGLSVGSLTSTDTQYF TGTGCCAGCAGTCAACATGGACTATCAGTAGGGAGTCTAACTAGCACAGATACGCAGTATTTT
TRBJ1-1 NA NA TRBV27 CASRLRYRVGDTEAFF TGTGCCAGCAGGTTAAGGTACAGGGTTGGGGACACTGAAGCTTTCTTT
TRBJ2-3 NA TRBD2 TRBV11-2 CASSTHLAVTEDTQYF TGTGCCAGCAGCACCCACCTAGCGGTGACGGAAGATACGCAGTATTTT
TRBJ1-2 NA TRBD1 TRBV30 CASSTQGRLLITF TGTGCCTCAAGCACACAGGGGCGCCTTCTGATCACCTTC
TRBJ2-7 NA NA TRBV11-3 CASSLGSQGVDEQYF TGTGCCAGCAGCTTAGGAAGTCAGGGCGTGGACGAGCAGTACTTC
TRBJ1-6 NA NA TRBV27 CASSLPPRYNSPLHF TGTGCCAGCAGTCTTCCCCCCCGCTATAATTCACCCCTCCACTTT
TRBJ2-3 NA TRBD2 TRBV5-4 CASSLPREGPRGDTQYF TGTGCCAGCAGCTTGCCGAGGGAGGGCCCTCGGGGAGATACGCAGTATTTT
TRBJ2-3 NA NA TRBV27 CASTRELSSDTQYF TGTGCCAGCACCAGAGAGCTTTCGTCAGATACGCAGTATTTT
TRBJ2-2 NA NA TRBV7-2 CASSNQGGTNTGELFF TGTGCCAGCAGCAACCAGGGTGGCACTAACACCGGGGAGCTGTTTTTT
TRBJ2-7 once NA TRBV2 CASNLGGVAYEQYF TGTGCCAGCAATCTAGGGGGAGTCGCCTACGAGCAGTACTTC
TRBJ1-2 NA NA TRBV7-9 CASSLDSWYGYTF TGTGCCAGCAGCCTGGACAGCTGGTATGGCTACACCTTC
TRBJ1-3 NA NA TRBV9 CASSSPRVGNTIYF TGTGCCAGCAGCTCCCCCCGGGTCGGAAACACCATATATTTT
TRBJ2-3 NA NA TRBV7-3 CASSPYSDTQYF TGTGCCAGCAGCCCTTATTCAGATACGCAGTATTTT